This T cell receptor (beta chain) derives from a study of identical twins. This clonotype was counted at least ten times. Its antigen is unidentified. Study observations and caveats: Where out-of-frame alpha sequences were twin-shared, they showed excess low generation probability. Monozygotic twin pairs showed more out-of-frame TCR alpha sharing than models estimated.

TCRdb reprocessed the 5' RACE reads via MiXCR and lists one record per CDR3 protein. This table has fewer than 650,000 distinct CDR3 sequences, approximately 9.6% appearing once. The germline V gene encodes CDR1 DFQATT and CDR2 SNEGSKA (reference sequence). The length of the CDR3 is 15 residues. V lost 0 bases and J lost 3; bases outside the gene matches: 6. In addition, the sample was reused for a study of yellow fever vaccine responses in identical twins.

V is TRBV20-1 and J is TRBJ2-7; 9 bases match TRBD2. The TCR comes from a young woman in good health. The sequencing input was PBMCs. The CDR3 sequence is CSARDSGSTLYEQYF. The CDR3 nucleotides read TGCAGTGCTAGAGATAGCGGGAGCACCCTCTACGAGCAGTACTTC.